Listed below are T cell receptor beta chains from one sample, sequenced in a study of Graves' ophthalmopathy and Graves' hyperthyroidism. MiXCR, applied by TCRdb to the multiplex PCR reads, yields one record per CDR3 protein. This sample has over 450,000 distinct CDR3 sequences, with about an eighth found just once. Sequenced material: blood. These receptors came from a woman aged 25 to 39 with Graves' ophthalmopathy. CDR3s include the opening cysteine and the closing phenylalanine or tryptophan. The D gene is left open where the match is weak. Some rows have no size entry. The others give once, few or many, or a class for an expanded clone.

j_call clone_size v_call d_call cdr3_aa cdr3_nt
TRBJ1-2 NA TRBV12-3/TRBV12-4 NA CASSPDGSGYGYTF TGTGCCAGCAGCCCCGACGGGAGTGGCTATGGCTACACCTTC
TRBJ2-4 many TRBV20-1 NA CSARRRAGAWNIKYF TGCAGTGCTAGACGAAGGGCGGGGGCCTGGAACATTAAGTACTTC
TRBJ1-1 NA TRBV20-1 NA CSASRPDRNTEAFF TGCAGTGCTTCCCGCCCGGACAGGAACACTGAAGCTTTCTTT
TRBJ1-1 many TRBV6-1 NA CASSEMSEAFF TGTGCCAGCAGTGAAATGTCTGAAGCTTTCTTT
TRBJ2-5 many TRBV6-5 TRBD2 CASIRGGQETQYF TGTGCCAGCATCCGGGGGGGCCAGGAGACCCAGTACTTC
TRBJ1-6 few TRBV30 TRBD1 CAWTDRQGAWRSPLHF TGTGCCTGGACGGACAGACAGGGGGCATGGAGGTCACCCCTCCACTTT
TRBJ2-2 NA TRBV3-1 NA CASNPGVNTGELFF TGTGCCAGCAATCCAGGGGTGAACACCGGGGAGCTGTTTTTT
TRBJ2-2 NA TRBV30 NA CAWSVGGAGELFF TGTGCCTGGAGTGTAGGGGGGGCCGGGGAGCTGTTTTTT
TRBJ1-1 many TRBV5-1 TRBD1 CASSKGQGIMNTEAFF TGCGCCAGCAGCAAGGGACAGGGGATTATGAACACTGAAGCTTTCTTT
TRBJ2-7 many TRBV12-5 NA CASGLVGRGEQYF TGTGCTAGTGGTTTGGTCGGACGGGGGGAGCAGTACTTC
TRBJ2-5 many TRBV30 NA CAWRRAQETQYF TGTGCCTGGAGGCGGGCCCAAGAGACCCAGTACTTC
TRBJ1-1 many TRBV12-3/TRBV12-4 NA CASSPMRGAEAFF TGTGCCAGCAGTCCGATGCGAGGGGCTGAAGCTTTCTTT
TRBJ2-7 many TRBV20-1 NA CSASLTSYEQYF TGCAGTGCTAGTTTGACCTCTTACGAGCAGTACTTC
TRBJ1-1 many TRBV29-1 NA CSVGFTGTEAFF TGCAGCGTGGGGTTCACGGGCACTGAAGCTTTCTTT
TRBJ1-5 many TRBV30 NA CAWSVRVGSNQPQHF TGTGCCTGGAGTGTACGGGTGGGTAGCAATCAGCCCCAGCATTTT
TRBJ1-1 many TRBV6-1 NA CASTELASNTEAFF TGTGCCAGCACCGAGCTAGCTTCGAACACTGAAGCTTTCTTT
TRBJ2-3 few TRBV6-4 TRBD2 CASSTSVGDTQYF TGTGCCAGCAGTACTAGCGTGGGAGATACGCAGTATTTT
TRBJ1-2 many TRBV6-1 NA CASSRAGEFHYGYTF TGTGCCAGCTCTAGGGCAGGGGAATTTCACTATGGCTACACCTTC
TRBJ1-1 many TRBV2 NA CASPRAANTEAFF TGTGCCAGCCCAAGGGCGGCGAACACTGAAGCTTTCTTT
TRBJ2-5 many TRBV29-1 NA CSVLWGQETQYF TGCAGCGTCCTGTGGGGGCAAGAGACCCAGTACTTC
TRBJ1-1 many TRBV5-1 TRBD1 CASSLGTGNTEAFF TGTGCCAGCAGCTTAGGGACAGGGAACACTGAAGCTTTCTTT
TRBJ1-2 many TRBV7-7 NA CASSLEGYTF TGTGCTAGCAGCTTGGAGGGCTACACCTTC
TRBJ2-5 few TRBV5-1 NA CASSLAGSDQETQYF TGCGCCAGCAGCTTGGCCGGGTCAGATCAAGAGACCCAGTACTTC
TRBJ2-5 many TRBV6-2/TRBV6-3 TRBD2 CASSYSGLQETQYF TGTGCCAGCAGTTACTCGGGACTACAAGAGACCCAGTACTTC
TRBJ2-7 many TRBV4-1 NA CASSPSPGYEQYF TGCGCCAGCAGCCCAAGCCCTGGTTACGAGCAGTACTTC
TRBJ2-7 NA TRBV4-2 NA CASSQDWGTYEQYF TGTGCCAGCAGCCAAGACTGGGGGACCTACGAGCAGTACTTC
TRBJ2-7 many TRBV9 NA CASSPSSGAGEQYF TGTGCCAGCAGCCCAAGCTCGGGGGCGGGGGAGCAGTACTTC
TRBJ1-5 many TRBV6-2/TRBV6-3 NA CASSYPADGSNQPQHF TGTGCCAGCAGTTACCCCGCTGACGGGAGCAATCAGCCCCAGCATTTT
TRBJ1-1 few TRBV4-1 NA CASRYFFREMNTEAFF TGCGCCAGCAGGTATTTTTTCCGGGAAATGAACACTGAAGCTTTCTTT
TRBJ2-7 NA TRBV7-8 NA CASSSLVSYEQYF TGTGCCAGCAGCTCTCTCGTCTCCTACGAGCAGTACTTC
TRBJ2-5 many TRBV20-1 TRBD1 CSARPPDRSYF TGCAGTGCTAGACCTCCGGACAGGAGCTACTTC
TRBJ2-2 few TRBV11-2 TRBD2 CASTRGVGELFF TGTGCCAGCACGCGGGGGGTCGGGGAGCTGTTTTTT
TRBJ2-7 many TRBV20-1 TRBD2 CSALTGGGAGFIYEQYF TGCAGTGCCCTCACTGGCGGGGGGGCCGGGTTTATCTACGAGCAGTACTTC
TRBJ2-3 many TRBV6-4 TRBD2 CASSDRLAGPDTQYF TGTGCCAGCAGTGACAGGCTAGCGGGCCCAGATACGCAGTATTTT
TRBJ2-7 NA TRBV11-1 TRBD2 CASSLAGLAGGPRDEQYF TGTGCCAGCAGCTTAGCGGGACTAGCGGGAGGTCCCAGAGACGAGCAGTACTTC
TRBJ2-5 many TRBV28 NA CASSRDIERETQYF TGTGCCAGCAGCCGAGATATAGAGCGAGAGACCCAGTACTTC
TRBJ1-1 NA TRBV30 NA CAWRSGRGAFF TGTGCCTGGAGATCGGGACGAGGAGCTTTCTTT
TRBJ1-6 few TRBV30 NA CAWKDQGRTLHF TGTGCCTGGAAGGATCAGGGACGGACCCTCCACTTT
TRBJ1-6 many TRBV13 TRBD1 CASSSRGWLNSPLHF TGTGCCAGCAGCTCCAGGGGGTGGCTTAATTCACCCCTCCACTTT
TRBJ2-4 NA TRBV11-2 TRBD2 CASRNSGRARNIQYF TGTGCCAGCAGAAATAGCGGGAGGGCCAGAAACATTCAGTACTTC
TRBJ1-6 NA TRBV7-2 TRBD1 CASSLGTGFYNSPLHF TGTGCCAGCAGCTTGGGGACAGGATTCTATAATTCACCCCTCCACTTT
TRBJ2-7 many TRBV7-2 NA CASSLLFQDEQYF TGTGCCAGCAGCTTACTCTTCCAGGACGAGCAGTACTTC
TRBJ1-5 many TRBV28 NA CASSFLPSRGNQPQHF TGTGCCAGCAGTTTTCTCCCGTCTAGGGGCAATCAGCCCCAGCATTTT
TRBJ1-2 NA TRBV30 NA CAWSVPRDTNYGYTF TGTGCCTGGAGTGTACCCCGGGACACGAACTATGGCTACACCTTC
TRBJ1-1 many TRBV28 TRBD1 CASTRPLGTGISEAFF TGTGCCAGCACGCGGCCATTGGGGACAGGGATATCTGAAGCTTTCTTT
TRBJ2-5 many TRBV2 NA CASRDTQVETQYF TGTGCCAGCAGGGACACGCAGGTGGAGACCCAGTACTTC
TRBJ1-1 many TRBV2 NA CASSAAVNTEAFF TGTGCCAGCAGTGCTGCGGTGAACACTGAAGCTTTCTTT
TRBJ1-3 NA TRBV2 NA CASSDRTGTPGNTIYF TGTGCCAGCAGTGACCGGACCGGGACCCCTGGAAACACCATATATTTT
TRBJ2-7 many TRBV6-5 TRBD2 CASSTSTSGRTYEQYF TGTGCCAGCAGTACATCGACTAGCGGGAGGACCTACGAGCAGTACTTC
TRBJ2-5 NA TRBV20-1 NA CSARGYADGTQETQYF TGCAGTGCTAGAGGTTACGCCGATGGGACCCAAGAGACCCAGTACTTC
TRBJ1-2 many TRBV28 NA CASSLPSRGAEGYTF TGTGCCAGCAGCCTCCCATCGAGGGGGGCTGAAGGCTACACCTTC
TRBJ1-1 many TRBV7-9 NA CASSLLGAESTEAFF TGTGCCAGCAGCTTACTCGGGGCGGAGAGCACTGAAGCTTTCTTT
TRBJ1-2 many TRBV12-3/TRBV12-4 TRBD1 CASSFSRDRGQGKYGYTF TGTGCCAGCAGTTTTTCTAGGGACCGAGGACAGGGGAAGTATGGCTACACCTTC
TRBJ2-5 many TRBV29-1 NA CSVEAGTGVGTQYF TGCAGCGTTGAAGCCGGCACAGGAGTGGGGACCCAGTACTTC
TRBJ1-1 NA TRBV19 TRBD1 CASKGTGAQNTRAFF TGTGCCAGTAAGGGGACAGGGGCTCAGAACACTCGAGCTTTCTTT